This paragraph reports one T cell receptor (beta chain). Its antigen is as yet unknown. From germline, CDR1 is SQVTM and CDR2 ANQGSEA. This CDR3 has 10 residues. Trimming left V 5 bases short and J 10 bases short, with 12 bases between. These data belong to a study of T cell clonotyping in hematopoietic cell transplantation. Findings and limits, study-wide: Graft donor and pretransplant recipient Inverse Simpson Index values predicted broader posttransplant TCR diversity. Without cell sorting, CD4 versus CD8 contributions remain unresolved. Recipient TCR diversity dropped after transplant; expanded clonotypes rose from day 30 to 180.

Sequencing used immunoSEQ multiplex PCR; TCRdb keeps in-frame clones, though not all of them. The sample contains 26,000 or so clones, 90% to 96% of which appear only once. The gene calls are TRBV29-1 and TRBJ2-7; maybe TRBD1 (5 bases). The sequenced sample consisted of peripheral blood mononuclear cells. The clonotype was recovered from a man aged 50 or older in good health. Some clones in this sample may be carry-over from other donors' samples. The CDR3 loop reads CSVFQGEQYF. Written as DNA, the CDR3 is TGCAGCGTTTTCCAGGGTGAACAGTACTTC.